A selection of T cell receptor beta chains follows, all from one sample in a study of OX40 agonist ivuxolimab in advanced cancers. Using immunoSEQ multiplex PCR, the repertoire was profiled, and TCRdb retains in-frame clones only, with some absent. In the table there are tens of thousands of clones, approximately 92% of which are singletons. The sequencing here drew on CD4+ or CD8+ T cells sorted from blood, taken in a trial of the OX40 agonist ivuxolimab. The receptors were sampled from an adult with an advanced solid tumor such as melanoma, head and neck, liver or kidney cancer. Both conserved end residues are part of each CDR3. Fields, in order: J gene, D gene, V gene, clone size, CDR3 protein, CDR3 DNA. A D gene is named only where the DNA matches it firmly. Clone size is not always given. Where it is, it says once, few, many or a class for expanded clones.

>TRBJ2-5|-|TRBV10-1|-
CASPGHLVARWLNQETQYF
TGCGCCAGCCCGGGACACCTCGTAGCCAGGTGGCTTAACCAAGAGACCCAGTACTTC
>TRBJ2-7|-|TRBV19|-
CASSPGYSIYYEQYF
TGTGCCAGTAGCCCAGGGTATTCCATCTACTACGAGCAGTACTTC
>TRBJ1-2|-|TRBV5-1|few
CASSWGTRSGYGYTF
TGCGCCAGCAGCTGGGGGACAAGGAGCGGGTATGGCTACACCTTC
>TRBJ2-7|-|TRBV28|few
CASSLLRRSGYEQYF
TGTGCCAGCAGTTTACTTCGCCGGAGCGGCTACGAGCAGTACTTC
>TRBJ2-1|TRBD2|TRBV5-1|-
CASSPLPLADYNEQFF
TGCGCCAGCAGCCCGCTTCCGCTAGCGGATTACAATGAGCAGTTCTTC
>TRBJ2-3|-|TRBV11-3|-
CASSPNARTQYF
TGTGCCAGCAGCCCCAACGCTCGTACGCAGTATTTT
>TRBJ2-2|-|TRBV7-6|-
CASSVSSNTGELFF
TGTGCCAGCAGCGTAAGTTCCAACACCGGGGAGCTGTTTTTT
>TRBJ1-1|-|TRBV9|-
CASSSGGQPEAFF
TGTGCCAGCAGCTCTGGCGGACAGCCTGAAGCTTTCTTT
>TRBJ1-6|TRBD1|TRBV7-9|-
CASSYRDSYNSPLHF
TGTGCCAGCAGCTACCGGGACAGCTATAATTCACCCCTCCACTTT
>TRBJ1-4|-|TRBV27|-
CAAGGHSAEKLFF
TGTGCAGCGGGGGGACATTCCGCTGAAAAACTGTTTTTT
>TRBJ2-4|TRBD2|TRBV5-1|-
CASSLGPSGKGNIQYF
TGCGCCAGCAGCTTGGGGCCTAGCGGTAAGGGGAACATTCAGTACTTC
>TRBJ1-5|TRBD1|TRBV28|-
CASSTYLGQGASQPQHF
TGTGCCAGCAGTACCTACCTCGGACAGGGGGCATCTCAGCCCCAGCATTTT
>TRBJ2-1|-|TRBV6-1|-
CASSFSSYNEQFF
TGTGCCAGCAGTTTCAGCTCCTACAATGAGCAGTTCTTC
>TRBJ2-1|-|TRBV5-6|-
CASSLLDRYNEQFF
TGTGCCAGCAGCTTACTGGACAGATACAATGAGCAGTTCTTC
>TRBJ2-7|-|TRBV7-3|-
CASSLRGGGYEQYF
TGTGCCAGCAGCCTAAGGGGGGGCGGCTACGAGCAGTACTTC
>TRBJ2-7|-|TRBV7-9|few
CASSLDAWSSYEQYF
TGTGCCAGCAGCTTAGACGCCTGGAGCTCCTACGAGCAGTACTTC
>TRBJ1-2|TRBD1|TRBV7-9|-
CASSLDRLDGYTF
TGTGCCAGCAGCTTGGACAGGTTGGATGGCTACACCTTC
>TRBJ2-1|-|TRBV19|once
CASEPRVTGEQFF
TGTGCCAGCGAACCCAGGGTAACGGGTGAGCAGTTCTTC
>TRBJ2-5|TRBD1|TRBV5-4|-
CASMVQGRGTQYF
TGTGCCAGCATGGTACAGGGGCGTGGGACCCAGTACTTC
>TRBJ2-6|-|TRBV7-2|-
CASSRWVQANVLTF
TGTGCCAGCAGCCGATGGGTCCAGGCCAACGTCCTGACTTTC
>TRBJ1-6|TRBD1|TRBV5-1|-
CASSTGQMDSPLHF
TGCGCCAGCAGCACGGGACAGATGGATTCACCCCTCCACTTT
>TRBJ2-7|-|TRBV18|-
CASSQDNSYEQYF
TGTGCCAGCTCACAGGACAACTCCTACGAGCAGTACTTC
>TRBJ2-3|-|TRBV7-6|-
CASSLAFDTQYF
TGTGCCAGCAGCTTAGCATTTGATACGCAGTATTTT
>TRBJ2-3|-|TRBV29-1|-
CSTDRSTDTQYF
TGCAGCACTGACAGGAGCACAGATACGCAGTATTTT
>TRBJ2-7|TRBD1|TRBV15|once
CATSRRTGRSPYEQYF
TGTGCCACCAGCAGGCGGACAGGGAGGAGTCCCTACGAGCAGTACTTC
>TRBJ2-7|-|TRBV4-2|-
CASGGNYEQYF
TGTGCCAGCGGCGGGAACTACGAGCAGTACTTC
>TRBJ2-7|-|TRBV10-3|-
CAISGTPEAPYEQYF
TGTGCCATCAGTGGAACCCCCGAGGCGCCCTACGAGCAGTACTTC